This record looks at one T cell receptor beta chain sequence and its context. As yet, its antigen is unknown. This record comes from a study of OX40 agonist ivuxolimab in advanced cancers. Overall study: Prior anti-PD-1, anti-PD-L1 or anti-CTLA-4 therapy was allowed; 40% had some.

General study findings and limits: Clonal expansion by week 6 occurred in CD4+ and CD8+ blood T cells (at 0.1 to 3.0 mg/kg). Antigens targeted by the expanded peripheral T cells were not determined. Part of the nonresponder group also had normalized T-cell clonal expansion that was low.

CDR3 length equals 12 residues. V was trimmed by 5 bases and J by 7 bases, leaving 9 bases between them. Germline V gives CDR1 MDHEN, CDR2 SYDVKM. Profiled with immunoSEQ multiplex PCR; TCRdb holds only in-frame clones, not every one. The data contain 80,000 to 100,000 clones, more than 85% of them singletons. The clonotype comes from an adult with an advanced solid tumor such as melanoma, head and neck, liver or kidney cancer. The specimen comprised CD4+ or CD8+ T cells sorted from blood, sampled in a trial of the OX40 agonist ivuxolimab. This chain joins TRBV28 and TRBJ1-5; D remains ambiguous. The CDR3 is CASSNDRQPQHF. In DNA form, the CDR3 reads TGTGCCAGCAGTAACGATAGACAGCCCCAGCATTTT.